This TCR beta chain was observed in a study of T and B cells in COVID-19 patients. This CDR3 has 14 amino acids. V was clipped by 6 bases and J by 0 bases, with 9 bases between them. The germline V gene has CDR1 MRHNA and CDR2 SNTAGT. BIOMED2 TRB-A/B primer pools were used in multiplex TRB PCR. TCRdb re-called the multiplex PCR reads with MiXCR, one entry per CDR3 protein. The data contain almost 6,000 distinct CDR3 sequences, 26% of them seen just once; the ten biggest clones take up 15% to 20%. Each TRB amplification used roughly 250-550 ng of genomic DNA from blood. This clonotype has only a few counts.

This chain connects TRBV6-4 to TRBJ1-3, with D hard to call. The source of this sequence is a human donor with active COVID-19. Sequenced material: blood. CDR3 amino acids: CASSPDISGNTIYF. DNA for the CDR3: TGTGCCAGCAGCCCCGACATCTCTGGAAACACCATATATTTT.